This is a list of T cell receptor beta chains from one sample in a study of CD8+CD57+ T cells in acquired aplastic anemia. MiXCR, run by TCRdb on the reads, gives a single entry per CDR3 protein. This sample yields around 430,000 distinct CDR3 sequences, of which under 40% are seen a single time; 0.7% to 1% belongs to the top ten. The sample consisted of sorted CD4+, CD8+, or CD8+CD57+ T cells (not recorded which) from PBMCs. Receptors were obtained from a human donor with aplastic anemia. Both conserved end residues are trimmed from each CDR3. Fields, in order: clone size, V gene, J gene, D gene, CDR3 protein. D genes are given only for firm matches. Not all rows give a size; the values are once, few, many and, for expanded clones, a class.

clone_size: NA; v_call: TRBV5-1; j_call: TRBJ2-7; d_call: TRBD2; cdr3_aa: ASSLAPGAGVKEQY
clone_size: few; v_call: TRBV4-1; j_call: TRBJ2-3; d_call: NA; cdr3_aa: ASRMGTLTDTQY
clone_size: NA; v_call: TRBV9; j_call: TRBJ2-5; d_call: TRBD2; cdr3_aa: ASSGQGLAGETQY
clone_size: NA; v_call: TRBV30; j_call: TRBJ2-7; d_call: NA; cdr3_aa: AWTLGGLGEQY
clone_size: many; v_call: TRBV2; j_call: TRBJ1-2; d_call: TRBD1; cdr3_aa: ASSGRTGNGYT
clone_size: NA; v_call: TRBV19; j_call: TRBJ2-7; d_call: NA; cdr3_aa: ASSTGQGTYEQY
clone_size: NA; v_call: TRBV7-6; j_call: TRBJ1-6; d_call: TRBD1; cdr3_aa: ASSLTAGGGADLH
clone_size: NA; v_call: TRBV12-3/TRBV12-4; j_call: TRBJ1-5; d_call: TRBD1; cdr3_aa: ASSFTGAYQPQH
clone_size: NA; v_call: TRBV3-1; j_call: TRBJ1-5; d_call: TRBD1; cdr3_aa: ASSQDRGLEPQH
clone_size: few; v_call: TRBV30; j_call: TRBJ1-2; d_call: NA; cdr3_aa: AWSVLRGLGYT
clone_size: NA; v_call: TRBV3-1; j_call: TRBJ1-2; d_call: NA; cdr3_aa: ASSRAGSELYGYT
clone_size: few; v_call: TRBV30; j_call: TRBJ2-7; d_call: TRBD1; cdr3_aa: AWSFPQGASYEQY
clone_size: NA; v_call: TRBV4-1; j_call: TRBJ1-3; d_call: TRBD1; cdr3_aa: ASSQATGGLGNTIY
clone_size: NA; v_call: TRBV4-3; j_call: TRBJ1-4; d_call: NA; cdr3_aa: ASSQVTAREKLF
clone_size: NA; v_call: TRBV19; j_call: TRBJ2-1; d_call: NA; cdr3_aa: ASSQSGAYNEQF
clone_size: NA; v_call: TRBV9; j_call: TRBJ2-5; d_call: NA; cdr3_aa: ASSVGSDQETQY
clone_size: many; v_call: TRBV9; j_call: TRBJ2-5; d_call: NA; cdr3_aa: ASSGQGTAGETQY
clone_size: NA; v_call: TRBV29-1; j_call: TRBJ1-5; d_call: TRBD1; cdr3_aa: SVEDRDGQPQH
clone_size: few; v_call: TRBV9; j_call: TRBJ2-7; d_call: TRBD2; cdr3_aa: ASSAGAGNSYEQY
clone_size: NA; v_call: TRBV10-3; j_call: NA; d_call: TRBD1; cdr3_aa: AISDRGGEAF
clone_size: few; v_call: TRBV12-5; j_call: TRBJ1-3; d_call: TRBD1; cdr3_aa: ASGRQGADTIY
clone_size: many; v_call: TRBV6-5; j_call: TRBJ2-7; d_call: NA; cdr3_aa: ASSYGAPYEQY
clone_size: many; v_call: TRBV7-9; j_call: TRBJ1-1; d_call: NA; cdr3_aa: ASTNTSPEAF
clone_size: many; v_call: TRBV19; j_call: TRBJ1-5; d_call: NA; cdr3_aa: ASGVRSNQPQH
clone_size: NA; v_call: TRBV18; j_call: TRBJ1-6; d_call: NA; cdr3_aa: ASSPGGVDSPLH
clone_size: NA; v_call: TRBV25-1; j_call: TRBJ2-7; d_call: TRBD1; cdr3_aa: ASMGTGDYEQY
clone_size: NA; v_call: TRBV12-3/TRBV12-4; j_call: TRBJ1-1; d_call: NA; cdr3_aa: ASRGWGENTEAF
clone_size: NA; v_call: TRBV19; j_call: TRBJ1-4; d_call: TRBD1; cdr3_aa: ASSVPGQGLEKLF
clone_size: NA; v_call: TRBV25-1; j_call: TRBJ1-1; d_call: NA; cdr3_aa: AWSVRATEAF
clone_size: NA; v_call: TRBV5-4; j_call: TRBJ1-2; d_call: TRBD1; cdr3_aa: ASSIIMGQGANGYT
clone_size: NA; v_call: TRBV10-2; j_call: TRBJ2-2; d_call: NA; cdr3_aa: ASEADRAGFSGELF